These T cell receptor beta chains were read from a single sample in a study of CD8 T cells in ankylosing spondylitis. TCRdb redid the calling of the 5' RACE reads with MiXCR, one entry per CDR3 protein. The table includes 250,000 to 350,000 distinct CDR3 sequences, about a fifth detected once. The sample was blood, either unsorted or a sorted T cell fraction (not recorded which). The source of these receptors is a female donor with ankylosing spondylitis or in good health (not recorded which). CDR3s include the opening cysteine and the closing phenylalanine or tryptophan. The D gene is left open where the match is weak. Clone size is stated in some rows and not others, as once, few, many or a class when expanded.

v_call	clone_size	d_call	j_call	cdr3_length	cdr3_aa	cdr3_nt
TRBV12-3/TRBV12-4	many	.	TRBJ1-5	12	CASSEGDQPQHF	TGTGCCAGCAGTGAGGGGGATCAGCCCCAGCATTTT
TRBV28	.	.	TRBJ2-1	14	CASLPDSSYNEQFF	TGTGCCAGCCTCCCGGACTCCTCCTACAATGAGCAGTTCTTC
TRBV20-1	few	.	TRBJ2-1	16	CSADPPDPSSYNEQFF	TGCAGTGCGGACCCTCCGGACCCGAGCTCCTACAATGAGCAGTTCTTC
TRBV6-5	.	TRBD1	TRBJ1-1	15	CASSYSSTGDTEAFF	TGTGCCAGCAGTTACTCGAGCACAGGGGACACTGAAGCTTTCTTT
TRBV15	many	.	TRBJ2-1	14	CATRDLTAINEQFF	TGTGCCACCCGAGATCTGACAGCCATCAATGAGCAGTTCTTC
TRBV20-1	.	.	TRBJ2-5	13	CSPYRGGKETQYF	TGCAGCCCCTACAGGGGGGGGAAAGAGACCCAGTACTTC
TRBV12-3/TRBV12-4	few	.	TRBJ2-7	15	CASSLGMVTGSEQYF	TGTGCCAGCAGCCTTGGGATGGTGACGGGAAGCGAGCAGTACTTC
TRBV10-3	few	TRBD2	TRBJ2-3	14	CAIQPGGFTDTQYF	TGTGCCATCCAGCCGGGGGGATTCACAGATACGCAGTATTTT
TRBV6-2/TRBV6-3	.	.	TRBJ2-7	12	CASSSLDYEQYF	TGTGCCAGCAGCTCCCTCGACTACGAGCAGTACTTC
TRBV6-5	.	.	TRBJ1-1	11	CASAGAAEAFF	TGTGCCAGCGCAGGGGCGGCTGAAGCTTTCTTT
TRBV6-1	many	TRBD1	TRBJ1-1	12	CATKTGARPDDF	TGTGCCACCAAGACAGGGGCCCGACCCGACGACTTT
TRBV7-3	.	.	TRBJ2-1	15	CASSPTWGAYNEQFF	TGTGCCAGCAGCCCAACGTGGGGGGCCTATAATGAGCAGTTCTTC
TRBV11-2	.	TRBD1	TRBJ2-2	15	CASSPTTGVNGELFF	TGTGCCAGCAGCCCAACGACAGGGGTCAACGGGGAGCTGTTTTTT
TRBV5-1	.	.	TRBJ1-2	13	CASSLTLVGGYTF	TGCGCCAGCAGCTTGACGCTTGTAGGGGGCTACACCTTC
TRBV9	few	.	TRBJ2-5	13	CASSVGNEGTQYF	TGTGCCAGCAGCGTAGGAAACGAGGGGACCCAGTACTTC
TRBV24-1	.	.	TRBJ2-1	15	CATSEPGLRGNEQFF	TGTGCCACCAGTGAACCGGGACTCCGTGGCAATGAGCAGTTCTTC
TRBV5-1	many	TRBD2	TRBJ2-3	16	CASSLMASGKSDTQYF	TGCGCCAGCAGCTTGATGGCTAGCGGGAAATCAGATACGCAGTATTTT
TRBV14	.	.	TRBJ2-5	13	CASSQDLGKTLYF	TGTGCCAGCAGCCAAGATCTCGGGAAGACCCTGTACTTC
TRBV12-3/TRBV12-4	.	.	TRBJ2-1	13	CASSLAGPNEQFF	TGTGCCAGCAGTTTAGCGGGACCAAATGAGCAGTTCTTC
TRBV28	.	.	TRBJ1-5	13	CASSSSSNQPQHF	TGTGCCAGCAGTTCTAGTAGCAATCAGCCCCAGCATTTT
TRBV29-1	many	TRBD2	TRBJ2-3	14	CSAKAGFSTDTQYF	TGCAGCGCCAAAGCGGGGTTTTCCACAGATACGCAGTATTTT
TRBV7-6	few	TRBD2	TRBJ2-5	14	CASSLGGSGSSPHF	TGTGCCAGCAGCTTAGGGGGTAGCGGGAGCTCCCCCCACTTC
TRBV10-3	many	TRBD2	TRBJ2-1	13	CAISGTSFDEQFF	TGTGCCATCAGCGGGACTAGTTTCGATGAGCAGTTCTTC
TRBV12-3/TRBV12-4	few	.	TRBJ1-2	14	CASSLVRSQGGYTF	TGTGCCAGCAGTTTAGTGAGGTCCCAAGGAGGCTACACCTTC
TRBV6-1	.	.	TRBJ2-3	14	CASRPTSTPDTQYF	TGTGCCAGCAGACCGACTAGTACCCCAGATACGCAGTATTTT
TRBV6-1	.	.	TRBJ2-3	11	CASNRADTQYF	TGTGCCAGCAATCGAGCGGATACGCAGTATTTT
TRBV2	few	.	TRBJ1-1	12	CASIGTGTEAFF	TGTGCCAGCATCGGGACCGGCACTGAAGCTTTCTTT
TRBV7-2	few	.	TRBJ2-1	13	CASSSRGEREQFF	TGTGCCAGCAGCTCCCGGGGCGAGCGTGAGCAGTTCTTC
TRBV4-3	few	TRBD1	TRBJ2-1	16	CASSSRGLRSYNEQFF	TGCGCCAGCAGCTCGAGGGGGCTTCGGTCCTACAATGAGCAGTTCTTC
TRBV2	once	TRBD1	TRBJ2-7	13	CASSVGQPYEQYF	TGTGCCAGCAGTGTGGGACAGCCCTACGAGCAGTACTTC
TRBV20-1	many	.	TRBJ2-2	14	CSPRRGSNRGELFF	TGCAGTCCCAGGAGGGGGTCCAACCGAGGGGAGCTGTTTTTT
TRBV18	few	TRBD1	TRBJ2-7	13	CASSPDRGGEQYF	TGTGCCAGCTCACCTGACAGGGGCGGCGAGCAGTACTTC
TRBV10-3	.	.	TRBJ2-7	16	CAISESPARDSYEQYF	TGTGCCATCAGTGAGTCACCTGCTAGGGATTCCTACGAGCAGTACTTC
TRBV11-2	few	.	TRBJ1-1	13	CASSPYGRTEAFF	TGTGCCAGCAGCCCCTATGGACGGACTGAAGCTTTCTTT
TRBV6-5	once	TRBD1	TRBJ1-2	17	CASSYSRTGGINYGYTF	TGTGCCAGCAGTTACTCAAGGACAGGGGGCATAAACTATGGCTACACCTTC
TRBV6-1	.	.	TRBJ1-1	14	CASSPQGAWTEAFF	TGTGCCAGCAGTCCTCAGGGAGCTTGGACTGAAGCTTTCTTT
TRBV29-1	few	.	TRBJ2-6	17	CSVEDRGGTSGANVLTF	TGCAGCGTTGAAGATCGGGGAGGCACCTCTGGGGCCAACGTCCTGACTTTC
TRBV27	.	.	TRBJ2-7	16	CASSSYWDPLTYEQYF	TGTGCCAGCAGTTCCTATTGGGACCCCCTAACCTACGAGCAGTACTTC
TRBV7-2	few	.	TRBJ2-5	16	CASSSTTGTQGETQYF	TGTGCCAGCAGCTCCACGACAGGGACTCAAGGGGAGACCCAGTACTTC
TRBV15	.	.	TRBJ2-7	14	CATSKSQGFYEQYF	TGTGCCACCAGCAAGTCGCAGGGATTTTACGAGCAGTACTTC
TRBV13	few	TRBD1	TRBJ2-1	16	CASSPEMGTGDNEQFF	TGTGCCAGCAGCCCCGAGATGGGGACAGGAGACAATGAGCAGTTCTTC
TRBV5-1	.	TRBD2	TRBJ2-1	13	CASRPSGRAEQFF	TGCGCCAGCAGACCTAGCGGGAGGGCCGAGCAGTTCTTC
TRBV30	.	TRBD1	TRBJ1-5	14	CAWKKGTGGQPQHF	TGTGCCTGGAAGAAGGGGACAGGGGGTCAGCCCCAGCATTTT